One and the same sample provided the 27 T cell receptor beta chains below, sequenced in a study of cytomegalovirus exposure and HLA in healthy donors. The PCR ran on 60 Vbeta and 13 Jbeta primers. Sequenced by immunoSEQ multiplex PCR; TCRdb stores in-frame clones only, minus some. Of 72,000 or so clones listed, 70% to 75% are singletons. The specimen sequenced was PBMCs. Receptor source: a human donor in good health.

The V call is TRBV2, the J call TRBJ2-1; weak D call: TRBD2 (5 bases). Looked up from germline, CDR1 is SNHLY and CDR2 is FYNNEI. V lost 3 bases to trimming and J lost 7 bases, with 13 bases between them. The CDR3 sequence is 14 residues long. CDR3 residues: CASSDGSSLNEQFF. The CDR3 DNA reads TGTGCCAGCAGTGACGGGTCTAGCTTAAATGAGCAGTTCTTC.

This clone was seen only a few times. For the CDR3, the DNA is TGTGCCAGCAGCTTAGGGGGCGGGGGGGGCTACACCTTC. Translation gives CASSLGGGGGYTF. The chain combines TRBV7-2 with TRBJ1-2; D is perhaps TRBD1 (5 bases). The CDR3 extends over 13 amino acids. Germline V gene lookup returns CDR1 SGHTA and CDR2 FQGNSA. Trimming removed 1 base at V and 8 bases at J, with 11 bases between.

The chain is built from TRBV7-2 and TRBJ1-2; 8 nucleotides agree with TRBD1. The CDR3 spans 13 residues. Looked up from germline, CDR1 is SGHTA and CDR2 is FQGNSA. Germline trimming cut 6 bases from V and 7 bases from J; bases unmatched to any gene: 7. The DNA for the CDR3 is TGTGCCAGCAGGCCCCGGACAGGGTCTGGCTACACCTTC. It codes for CASRPRTGSGYTF.

The chain joins TRBV11-2 to TRBJ1-1, with D unclear. The CDR3 consists of 17 residues. The germline V and J ends were trimmed by 4 bases and 0 bases, with 18 bases remaining between them. Germline V gene data show CDR1 as SGHAT and CDR2 as FQNNGV. The CDR3 DNA is TGTGCCAGCAGCTCTGGACTCTACCGAGCGGTGAACACTGAAGCTTTCTTT. Its translation: CASSSGLYRAVNTEAFF. Filled out from reference TRBV11-2 and TRBJ1-1, the complete variable domain reads EAGVAQSPRYKIIEKRQSVAFWCNPISGHATLYWYQQILGQGPKLLIQFQNNGVVDDSQLPKDRFSAERLKGVDSTLKIQPAKLEDSAVYLCASSSGLYRAVNTEAFFGQGTRLTVV.

The chain has TRBV25-1 and TRBJ2-1; 9 bases line up with TRBD2. The CDR3 extends over 17 amino acids. Germline trimming cut 3 bases from V and 0 bases from J; bases unmatched to any gene: 6. Germline CDR1 and CDR2: MGHDK and SYGVNS. CDR3 sequence: CASSDGGGESSYNEQFF. Here the CDR3 DNA reads TGTGCCAGCAGTGATGGCGGGGGGGAGTCCTCCTACAATGAGCAGTTCTTC. The full variable domain, rest sourced from reference TRBV25-1 and TRBJ2-1, is EADIYQTPRYLVIGTGKKITLECSQTMGHDKMYWYQQDPGMELHLIHYSYGVNSTEKGDLSSESTVSRIRTEHFPLTLESARPSHTSQYLCASSDGGGESSYNEQFFGPGTRLTVL.

The chain is built from TRBV28 and TRBJ2-1; TRBD2 aligns across 13 bases. The germline gives CDR1 MDHEN, CDR2 SYDVKM. V shed 2 bases, J shed 7 bases, and the junction held 5 bases outside the gene matches. The CDR3 has 16 residues. In DNA form, the CDR3 reads TGTGCCAGCAGTTTAACACTAGCGGGAGGGGCGAATGAGCAGTTCTTC. Translating gives CASSLTLAGGANEQFF.

J is TRBJ1-2 and V is TRBV9; 9 nucleotides agree with TRBD1. After removal of 7 bases from V and 2 bases from J, the junction contained 3 bases not matched to a gene. Germline V gene lookup returns CDR1 SGDLS and CDR2 YYNGEE. The CDR3 totals 13 residues. The DNA for the CDR3 is TGTGCCAGCGGGACAGGGAAGAACTATGGCTACACCTTC. Translation gives CASGTGKNYGYTF. The full variable domain, its missing parts supplied by reference TRBV9 and TRBJ1-2, is DSGVTQTPKHLITATGQRVTLRCSPRSGDLSVYWYQQSLDQGLQFLIQYYNGEERAKGNILERFSAQQFPDLHSELNLSSLELGDSALYFCASGTGKNYGYTFGSGTRLTVV.

The rearrangement links TRBV11-1 to TRBJ2-5; D call uncertain. The germline V gene has CDR1 SGHAT and CDR2 FQDESV (reference sequence). V dropped 4 bases and J dropped 2 bases, with 2 bases sitting between them. The CDR3 is 11 residues long. CDR3 sequence reads: CASSSQETQYF. The DNA for the CDR3 is TGTGCCAGCAGCTCGCAAGAGACCCAGTACTTC.

This clone was observed a few times. The J gene is TRBJ2-1, the V gene TRBV7-3, with D possibly being TRBD2 (6 bases). Trimming shortened V by 5 bases and J by 5 bases, and 16 bases separated the two germline ends. The CDR3 extends over 15 amino acids. Germline lookup yields CDR1 SGHTA and CDR2 FQGTGA. The CDR3 coding sequence is TGTGCCAGCAGCCCGTCCGCGGGATTAAACAATGAGCAGTTCTTC. Translating it yields CASSPSAGLNNEQFF.

This clone was recorded a few times. The rearrangement joins TRBV5-5 to TRBJ1-5; maybe TRBD1 (5 bases). This CDR3 region has 14 residues. Germline lookup yields CDR1 SGHKS and CDR2 YYEKEE (reference sequence). Trimming took off 4 bases at V and 7 bases at J, with 15 bases between the two ends. This chain's CDR3 is CASSRGGVGQPQHF. The CDR3 DNA reads TGTGCCAGCAGCCGGGGGGGGGTCGGACAGCCCCAGCATTTT.

J is TRBJ1-2 and V is TRBV7-2, with 7 bases identical to TRBD1. CDR1 and CDR2 from the germline V gene are SGHTA and FQGNSA. The V segment lost 5 bases and the J segment 7 bases; nucleotides outside the gene matches: 19. The CDR3 spans 17 residues. CDR3 nucleotide sequence: TGTGCCAGCAGCCCTAGGACAGGCCTCATCGATTATGGTGGCTACACCTTC. This encodes CASSPRTGLIDYGGYTF.

This clone was counted between two and nine times. Written as DNA, the CDR3 is TGTGCCAGCAGTTACCGAGGTCTGAACACTGAAGCTTTCTTT. This encodes CASSYRGLNTEAFF. This chain links TRBV6-5 with TRBJ1-1; D gene uncertain. The germline V gene has CDR1 MNHEY and CDR2 SVGAGI. V lost 2 bases, J lost 0 bases, and 7 bases lay in between. There are 14 residues in the CDR3.

V usage is TRBV7-8 and J usage is TRBJ2-7, with 14 bases lining up with TRBD2. The junction had 5 bases not matched to a gene; V was cut back by 2 bases and J by 5 bases. Germline values: CDR1 SGHVS, CDR2 FQNEAQ. The CDR3 consists of 16 residues. CDR3 amino acids: CASSLKGLAGVNEQYF. The CDR3 DNA sequence: TGTGCCAGCAGCTTAAAGGGACTAGCGGGAGTCAACGAGCAGTACTTC.

The rearrangement joins TRBV7-9 to TRBJ1-5; 12 nucleotides line up with TRBD1. V gave up 5 bases and J gave up 3 bases; unmatched junction bases: 5. This CDR3 comprises 16 residues. Germline V gene lookup returns CDR1 SEHNR and CDR2 FQNEAQ (reference sequence). The chain's CDR3 is CASSLGTGGPNQPQHF. For the CDR3, the DNA is TGTGCCAGCAGCCTCGGGACAGGGGGCCCCAATCAGCCCCAGCATTTT.

The chain carries TRBV10-3 and TRBJ2-7; tentative D call: TRBD2 (6 bases). The CDR3 contains 14 residues. Trimming stripped 2 bases from V and 2 bases from J, with 10 bases between. Per the germline V gene, CDR1 is ENHRY and CDR2 is SYGVKD. CDR3 nucleotide sequence: TGTGCCATCAGTGAGCGGGAGAGTGCCTACGAGCAGTACTTC. Translating gives CAISERESAYEQYF.

Here the CDR3 DNA reads TGCGCCAGCAGCTTCCGGGAGTATTACGAGCAGTACTTC. It codes for CASSFREYYEQYF. This chain joins TRBV5-1 and TRBJ2-7, with TRBD2 as a possible D gene (6 bases). V gave up 2 bases and J gave up 4 bases, with 10 bases separating them. This CDR3 has 13 residues. The germline V gene encodes CDR1 SGHRS and CDR2 YFSETQ.

The V and J genes are TRBV7-3 and TRBJ2-1; TRBD1 agrees at 8 bases. Unmatched junction bases numbered 5, after V lost 4 bases and J lost 3 bases. The CDR3 consists of 15 residues. Per the germline V gene, CDR1 is SGHTA and CDR2 is FQGTGA. The CDR3 sequence: CASSSTGGIYNEQFF. The CDR3 nucleotides read TGTGCCAGCAGCTCAACAGGGGGTATCTACAATGAGCAGTTCTTC. The whole variable domain, remainder taken from reference TRBV7-3 and TRBJ2-1, is GAGVSQTPSNKVTEKGKYVELRCDPISGHTALYWYRQSLGQGPEFLIYFQGTGAADDSGLPNDRFFAVRPEGSVSTLKIQRTERGDSAVYLCASSSTGGIYNEQFFGPGTRLTVL.

J is TRBJ2-1 and V is TRBV6-4, with D possibly being TRBD1 (6 bases). Trimming removed 6 bases from V and 7 bases from J, with 13 bases in between. Germline CDR1 is MRHNA and CDR2 is SNTAGT. This CDR3 has 13 residues. This CDR3 is CASSQGSANEQFF. The CDR3 DNA is TGTGCCAGCAGCCAGGGGAGTGCGAATGAGCAGTTCTTC.

CDR3: CASSQVGANTGELFF. The CDR3 DNA reads TGTGCCAGCAGCCAAGTAGGAGCGAACACCGGGGAGCTGTTTTTT. This chain links TRBV14 with TRBJ2-2; no reliable D call. The CDR3 runs 15 residues. CDR1 and CDR2 from the germline V gene are SGHDN and FVKESK. V gave up 1 base and J gave up 0 bases, with 6 bases separating them.

This sequence joins TRBV5-4 and TRBJ2-2; TRBD1 matches 7 bases. This CDR3 spans 15 amino acids. Trimming at V came to 4 bases and at J to 4 bases, leaving 7 bases not matched to a gene. CDR1 and CDR2 from the germline V gene are SGHNT and YYREEE (reference sequence). The CDR3 DNA follows: TGTGCCAGCAGCCAACAGGGGTTGTCCACCGGGGAGCTGTTTTTT. It translates to CASSQQGLSTGELFF.

The V call is TRBV11-2, the J call TRBJ2-7, with D maybe TRBD2 (5 bases). The V gene lost 5 bases and the J gene lost 2 bases, with 16 bases spanning the gap. This CDR3 is built from 15 residues. Germline values: CDR1 SGHAT, CDR2 FQNNGV. Written as DNA, the CDR3 is TGTGCCAGCAGCCCTAGACCGGGAAAACCCTACGAGCAGTACTTC. Translated, it gives CASSPRPGKPYEQYF.

This chain joins TRBV27 and TRBJ1-2, with 11 nucleotides matching TRBD1. Germline loops: CDR1 MNHEY, CDR2 SMNVEV (reference sequence). After removal of 4 bases from V and 4 bases from J, the junction contained 5 bases not matched to a gene. The CDR3 is 15 residues long. The chain's CDR3 is CASSSRTGGGYGYTF. The CDR3 bases are TGTGCCAGCAGTTCGAGGACAGGGGGCGGCTATGGCTACACCTTC.

This clone was recorded a few times. The chain uses TRBV28 and TRBJ2-4; D unclear. The germline V gene encodes CDR1 MDHEN and CDR2 SYDVKM. Trimming left V 6 bases short and J 0 bases short, with 12 bases between. The CDR3 is 15 residues long. Here the CDR3 DNA reads TGTGCCAGCAGCGAGCTCCTTCTAGCCAAAAACATTCAGTACTTC. Translated, it gives CASSELLLAKNIQYF. The complete variable domain, with remaining parts taken from reference TRBV28 and TRBJ2-4, reads DVKVTQSSRYLVKRTGEKVFLECVQDMDHENMFWYRQDPGLGLRLIYFSYDVKMKEKGDIPEGYSVSREKKERFSLILESASTNQTSMYLCASSELLLAKNIQYFGAGTRLSVL.

For the CDR3, the DNA is TGTGCCAGCAGTGAAGGGGCAGGGGGCTCGGAGACCCAGTACTTC. Its protein product is CASSEGAGGSETQYF. The chain has TRBV6-1 and TRBJ2-5; TRBD1 aligns across 8 bases. The V gene end was trimmed by 1 base and the J gene end by 5 bases; junction bases not matched to a gene: 6. The CDR3 is made up of 15 amino acids. Germline V gene sequence: CDR1 MNHNS, CDR2 SASEGT.

This clone was recorded once. The gene calls are TRBV14 and TRBJ2-5; 8 bases line up with TRBD1. From germline, CDR1 is SGHDN and CDR2 FVKESK. CDR3 size: 15 residues. Trimming cost V 1 base and J 5 bases; bases outside gene matches: 6. The CDR3: CASSQGAGGVETQYF. CDR3 DNA sequence: TGTGCCAGCAGCCAAGGAGCAGGGGGCGTGGAGACCCAGTACTTC. Based on the CDR3 plus reference TRBV14 and TRBJ2-5, the full variable domain is EAGVTQFPSHSVIEKGQTVTLRCDPISGHDNLYWYRRVMGKEIKFLLHFVKESKQDESGMPNNRFLAERTGGTYSTLKVQPAELEDSGVYFCASSQGAGGVETQYFGPGTRLLVL.

V is TRBV21-1 and J is TRBJ2-7; the DNA was not used to check the table's D call, TRBD2. TRBV21-1 is marked as a pseudogene. The CDR3 sequence is 18 residues long. This chain's CDR3 is CASSKRSSGRSISYEQYF. The CDR3 DNA is TGTGCCAGCAGCAAACGATCTAGCGGGAGGTCTATCTCCTACGAGCAGTACTTC.

This chain uses TRBV5-1 with TRBJ2-1, with TRBD2 matching over 10 bases. This CDR3 region has 15 residues. The germline V gene has CDR1 SGHRS and CDR2 YFSETQ. V was pared by 2 bases and J by 3 bases, with 2 bases of the junction left unmatched. CDR3: CASSLAGGHYNEQFF. As DNA, the CDR3 is TGCGCCAGCAGCTTAGCGGGAGGGCACTACAATGAGCAGTTCTTC.